These 15 T cell receptor beta chains came from one sample sequenced in a study of blood T cell repertoires in COVID-19. Clones were read by immunoSEQ multiplex PCR, and TCRdb kept only the in-frame ones, dropping some. The table has approximately 450,000 clones, over 75% seen once. Sequencing input: PBMCs or T cells enriched from blood (not recorded which). The receptors originated from a man aged 25-45 years who had recovered from COVID-19.

The chain carries TRBV18 and TRBJ1-1, with D unclear. Trimming stripped 0 bases from V and 0 bases from J, with 11 bases between. This CDR3 contains 16 residues. CDR1 KGHSH and CDR2 LQKENI come from the germline V gene. In nucleotides, the CDR3 is TGTGCCAGCTCACCACCTGGCGGCCTTATGAACACTGAAGCTTTCTTT. This sequence encodes CASSPPGGLMNTEAFF.

This rearrangement joins TRBV6-2 or TRBV6-3 to TRBJ2-7; 9 nucleotides align to TRBD1. The junction had 4 bases not matched to a gene; V was cut back by 0 bases and J by 1 base. The CDR3 contains 16 residues. Germline V gives CDR1 MNHEY, CDR2 SVGEGT. The DNA for the CDR3 is TGTGCCAGCAGTTACTCGAGGGGACAGGGATCCTACGAGCAGTACTTC. Translated: CASSYSRGQGSYEQYF.

The chain recombines TRBV19 with TRBJ1-5, with 7 bases lining up with TRBD1. V was pared by 3 bases and J by 4 bases, with 3 bases of the junction left unmatched. The CDR3 extends over 14 amino acids. Germline V gene data show CDR1 as LNHDA and CDR2 as SQIVND (reference sequence). Here the CDR3 reads CASSMGQMNQPQHF. For the CDR3, the DNA is TGTGCCAGTAGTATGGGACAGATGAATCAGCCCCAGCATTTT.

The chain has TRBV15 and TRBJ1-3; D not resolved. Deletions cut 0 bases from V and 4 bases from J, with 4 bases between. The CDR3 loop spans 13 amino acids. Germline loops: CDR1 LNHNV, CDR2 YYDKDF (reference sequence). The CDR3 protein is CATSRDMGNTIYF. The CDR3 nucleotides are TGTGCCACCAGCAGAGACATGGGAAACACCATATATTTT.

V is TRBV30 and J is TRBJ2-7; the D gene is possibly TRBD2 (6 bases). CDR1 GTSNPN and CDR2 SVGIG come from the germline V gene (reference sequence). V lost 7 bases, J lost 5 bases, and 15 bases lay in between. The CDR3 runs to 12 residues. CDR3 amino acids: CALAAGPDEQYF. DNA for the CDR3: TGTGCCTTAGCGGCCGGTCCAGACGAGCAGTACTTC.

V is TRBV3-1 (or the pseudogene TRBV3-2) and J is TRBJ2-7; D is possibly TRBD1 (6 bases). Trimming took 1 base from V and 9 from J, leaving 10 bases between them. The CDR3 is 12 residues long. Germline-derived CDR1 and CDR2 are LGHDT and YNNKEL (reference sequence). The CDR3 region is CASSQGQGRQYF. The CDR3 nucleotides are TGTGCCAGCAGCCAAGGGCAGGGGAGGCAGTACTTC.

Sample share makes this clone medium-sized (0.01 to 0.1%). V gene TRBV2 combines with J gene TRBJ2-7; 7 bases agree with TRBD1. The CDR3 runs to 12 residues. Germline loops: CDR1 SNHLY, CDR2 FYNNEI. V was pared by 5 bases and J by 5 bases, with 3 bases of the junction left unmatched. The CDR3 region is CASSSGTDEQYF. The DNA of the CDR3 is TGTGCCAGCAGTTCCGGGACAGACGAGCAGTACTTC.

This clone was observed once. The chain recombines TRBV19 with TRBJ2-2; 8 bases fit TRBD2. J was trimmed by 7 bases and V by 6 bases; bases with no gene match: 10. From germline, CDR1 is LNHDA and CDR2 SQIVND (reference sequence). This CDR3 has 15 amino acids. CDR3 sequence: CASREREYRIGELFF. CDR3 sequence (DNA): TGTGCCAGTAGGGAGCGGGAGTATCGTATCGGGGAGCTGTTTTTT.

The chain employs TRBV5-5 and TRBJ1-4; TRBD1 might be the D (6 bases). V was cut by 0 bases and J by 8 bases, with 14 bases left in between. The germline V gene encodes CDR1 SGHKS and CDR2 YYEKEE (reference sequence). The CDR3 spans 15 residues. DNA of the CDR3: TGTGCCAGCAGCTTGGAGAGGGGGTACGGGGAAAAACTGTTTTTT. Residues: CASSLERGYGEKLFF.

The V and J genes are TRBV2 and TRBJ2-5, with 13 bases identical to TRBD2. This CDR3 comprises 19 residues. Looked up from germline, CDR1 is SNHLY and CDR2 is FYNNEI. Losses at the gene ends were 0 bases for V and 5 bases for J; bases not matched to a gene: 12. In DNA form, the CDR3 reads TGTGCCAGCAGTGAAGCACCGGGACTAGCGGGACCCTCTCCCGAGACCCAGTACTTC. Protein product: CASSEAPGLAGPSPETQYF.

The count of this clone is one. The chain carries TRBV11-3 and TRBJ2-5; 10 bases line up with TRBD2. Losses at the gene ends were 4 bases for V and 0 bases for J; bases not matched to a gene: 2. The length of the CDR3 is 15 residues. Germline CDR1 and CDR2: SGHNT and YENEEA. The CDR3 protein is CASSWTSGDQETQYF. The CDR3 bases are TGTGCCAGCAGCTGGACTAGCGGAGACCAAGAGACCCAGTACTTC. Using reference TRBV11-3 and TRBJ2-5 for the parts outside the CDR3, the full variable domain is EAGVVQSPRYKIIEKKQPVAFWCNPISGHNTLYWYLQNLGQGPELLIRYENEEAVDDSQLPKDRFSAERLKGVDSTLKIQPAELGDSAVYLCASSWTSGDQETQYFGPGTRLLVL.

The chain joins TRBV18 to TRBJ2-1; 10 bases line up with TRBD2. The CDR3 has 15 residues. V lost 3 bases to trimming and J lost 6 bases; unmatched junction nucleotides: 5. Per germline, CDR1 KGHSH and CDR2 LQKENI. CDR3 DNA: TGTGCCAGCTCACCTGGGGTAGCGGGAGGCAATGAGCAGTTCTTC. Its protein is CASSPGVAGGNEQFF. Together with reference TRBV18 and TRBJ2-1, the CDR3 gives the full variable domain: NAGVMQNPRHLVRRRGQEARLRCSPMKGHSHVYWYRQLPEEGLKFMVYLQKENIIDESGMPKERFSAEFPKEGPSILRIQQVVRGDSAAYFCASSPGVAGGNEQFFGPGTRLTVL.

The chain links TRBV7-3 to TRBJ2-5; TRBD2 matches at 9 bases. Germline V gene lookup returns CDR1 SGHTA and CDR2 FQGTGA. The CDR3 covers 15 residues. Germline trimming cut 0 bases from V and 3 bases from J; bases unmatched to any gene: 2. CDR3 loop: CASSLTSGSKETQYF. For the CDR3, the DNA is TGTGCCAGCAGCTTAACTAGCGGGAGCAAAGAGACCCAGTACTTC.

Ten or more counts support this clone. J is TRBJ1-6 and V is TRBV7-9, with no clear D. The CDR3 loop spans 15 amino acids. Germline V gene sequence: CDR1 SEHNR, CDR2 FQNEAQ (reference sequence). The germline V and J ends were trimmed by 4 bases and 9 bases, with 16 bases remaining between them. The chain's CDR3 is CASSSMGGRGSPLHF. CDR3 nucleotides: TGTGCCAGCAGCTCGATGGGTGGGAGAGGTTCACCCCTCCACTTT. Using reference TRBV7-9 and TRBJ1-6 for the parts outside the CDR3, the full variable domain is DTGVSQNPRHKITKRGQNVTFRCDPISEHNRLYWYRQTLGQGPEFLTYFQNEAQLEKSRLLSDRFSAERPKGSFSTLEIQRTEQGDSAMYLCASSSMGGRGSPLHFGNGTRLTVT.

This chain joins TRBV28 and TRBJ2-1; the match to TRBD1 covers 7 bases. The V gene end was trimmed by 4 bases and the J gene end by 9 bases; junction bases not matched to a gene: 3. CDR3 length: 12 amino acids. Germline V lookup: CDR1 MDHEN, CDR2 SYDVKM. The CDR3 region has the DNA TGTGCCAGCAGTTCACAGGGGTCTGAGCAGTTCTTC. Protein sequence: CASSSQGSEQFF.